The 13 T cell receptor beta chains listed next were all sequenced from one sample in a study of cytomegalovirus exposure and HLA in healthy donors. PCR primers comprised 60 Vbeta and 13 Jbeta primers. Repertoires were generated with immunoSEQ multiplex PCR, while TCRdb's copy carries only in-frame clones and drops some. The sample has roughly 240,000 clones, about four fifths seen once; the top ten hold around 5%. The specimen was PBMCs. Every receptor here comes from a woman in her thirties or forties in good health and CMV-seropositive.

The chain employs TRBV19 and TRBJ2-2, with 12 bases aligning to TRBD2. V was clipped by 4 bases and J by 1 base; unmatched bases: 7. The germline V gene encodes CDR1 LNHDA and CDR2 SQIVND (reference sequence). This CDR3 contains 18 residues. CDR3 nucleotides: TGTGCCAGTAGTAAACCGGGACTAGCGGGCAAGAACACCGGGGAGCTGTTTTTT. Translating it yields CASSKPGLAGKNTGELFF.

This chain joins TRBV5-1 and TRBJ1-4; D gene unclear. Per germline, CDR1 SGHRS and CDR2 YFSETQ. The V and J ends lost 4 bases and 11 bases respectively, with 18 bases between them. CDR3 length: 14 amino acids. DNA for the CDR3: TGCGCCAGCAGCCCTCGGATCGGGGAGTCGAAACTGTTTTTT. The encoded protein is CASSPRIGESKLFF.

CDR3 sequence: CASSSVGGEQFF. The CDR3 DNA is TGTGCCAGCAGCTCTGTTGGGGGCGAGCAGTTCTTC. The V and J genes are TRBV13 and TRBJ2-1, with D possibly TRBD1 on 6 matching bases. V was cut by 4 bases and J by 10 bases, with 11 bases left in between. The CDR3 runs to 12 residues. In germline, CDR1 is PRHDT, CDR2 FYEKMQ (reference sequence).

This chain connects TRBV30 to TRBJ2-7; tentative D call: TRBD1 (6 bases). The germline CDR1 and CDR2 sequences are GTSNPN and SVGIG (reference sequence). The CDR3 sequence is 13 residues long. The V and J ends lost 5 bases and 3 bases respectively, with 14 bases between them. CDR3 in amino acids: CAWSLGQIYEQYF. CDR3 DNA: TGTGCCTGGTCCCTCGGACAGATCTACGAGCAGTACTTC.

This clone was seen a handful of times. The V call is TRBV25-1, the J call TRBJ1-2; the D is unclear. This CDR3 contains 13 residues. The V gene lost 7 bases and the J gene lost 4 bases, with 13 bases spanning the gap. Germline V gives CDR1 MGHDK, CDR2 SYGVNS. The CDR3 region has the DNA TGTGCCAGCATCCAAAATAACGGCTATGGCTACACCTTC. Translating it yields CASIQNNGYGYTF.

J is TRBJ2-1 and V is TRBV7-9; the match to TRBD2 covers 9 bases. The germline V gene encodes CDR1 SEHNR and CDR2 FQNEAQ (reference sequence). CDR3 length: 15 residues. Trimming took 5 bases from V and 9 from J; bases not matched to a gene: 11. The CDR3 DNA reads TGTGCCAGCAGCCTAGGGGCGGGGGGGCCGACTGAGCAGTTCTTC. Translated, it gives CASSLGAGGPTEQFF.

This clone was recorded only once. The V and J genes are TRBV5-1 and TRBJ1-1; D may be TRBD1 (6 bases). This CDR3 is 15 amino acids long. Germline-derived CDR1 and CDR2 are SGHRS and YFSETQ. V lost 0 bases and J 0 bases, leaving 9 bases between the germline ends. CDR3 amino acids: CASSLAPGVNTEAFF. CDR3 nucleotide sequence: TGCGCCAGCAGCTTGGCCCCAGGGGTGAACACTGAAGCTTTCTTT. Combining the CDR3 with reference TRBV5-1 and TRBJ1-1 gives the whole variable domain KAGVTQTPRYLIKTRGQQVTLSCSPISGHRSVSWYQQTPGQGLQFLFEYFSETQRNKGNFPGRFSGRQFSNSRSEMNVSTLELGDSALYLCASSLAPGVNTEAFFGQGTRLTVV.

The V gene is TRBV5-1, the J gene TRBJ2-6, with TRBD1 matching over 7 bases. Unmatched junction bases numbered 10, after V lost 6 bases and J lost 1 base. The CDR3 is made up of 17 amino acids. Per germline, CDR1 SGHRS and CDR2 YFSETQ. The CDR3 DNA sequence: TGCGCCAGCACGACCCGACAGGGAACGTCTGGGGCCAACGTCCTGACTTTC. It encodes CASTTRQGTSGANVLTF.

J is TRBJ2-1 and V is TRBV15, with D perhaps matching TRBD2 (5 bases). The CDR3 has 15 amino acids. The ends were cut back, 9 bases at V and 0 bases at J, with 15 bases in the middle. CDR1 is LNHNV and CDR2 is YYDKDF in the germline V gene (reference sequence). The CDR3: CATEADSVSYNEQFF. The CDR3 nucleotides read TGTGCCACAGAAGCCGATAGCGTCTCCTACAATGAGCAGTTCTTC.

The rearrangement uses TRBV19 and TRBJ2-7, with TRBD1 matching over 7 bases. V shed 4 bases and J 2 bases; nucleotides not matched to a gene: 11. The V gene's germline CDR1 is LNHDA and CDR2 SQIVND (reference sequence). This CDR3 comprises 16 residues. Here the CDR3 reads CASSKAIGTVAYEQYF. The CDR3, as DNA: TGTGCCAGTAGTAAGGCCATCGGGACAGTAGCCTACGAGCAGTACTTC.

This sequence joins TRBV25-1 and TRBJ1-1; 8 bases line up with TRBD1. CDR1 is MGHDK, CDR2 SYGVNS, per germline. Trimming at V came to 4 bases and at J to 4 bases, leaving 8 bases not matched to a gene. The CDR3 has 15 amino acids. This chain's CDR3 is CASSVMTGEGTEAFF. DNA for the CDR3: TGTGCCAGCAGTGTTATGACAGGGGAGGGCACTGAAGCTTTCTTT. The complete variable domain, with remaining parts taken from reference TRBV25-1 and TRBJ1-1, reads EADIYQTPRYLVIGTGKKITLECSQTMGHDKMYWYQQDPGMELHLIHYSYGVNSTEKGDLSSESTVSRIRTEHFPLTLESARPSHTSQYLCASSVMTGEGTEAFFGQGTRLTVV.

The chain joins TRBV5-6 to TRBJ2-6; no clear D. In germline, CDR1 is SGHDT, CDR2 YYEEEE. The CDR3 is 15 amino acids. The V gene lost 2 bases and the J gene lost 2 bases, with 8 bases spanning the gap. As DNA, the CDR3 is TGTGCCAGCAGCTTATGGGCCCCTGGGGCCAACGTCCTGACTTTC. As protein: CASSLWAPGANVLTF.

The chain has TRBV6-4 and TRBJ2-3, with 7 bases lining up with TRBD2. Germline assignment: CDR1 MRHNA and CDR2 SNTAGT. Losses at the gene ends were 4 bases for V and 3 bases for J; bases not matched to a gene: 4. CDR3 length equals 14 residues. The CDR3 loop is CASSVTGGTDTQYF. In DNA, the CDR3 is TGTGCCAGCAGTGTCACCGGGGGGACAGATACGCAGTATTTT.